The clone carrying this TCR beta chain was counted only a few times. Germline V gene sequence: CDR1 KGHSH, CDR2 LQKENI. V was trimmed by 2 bases and J by 5 bases, leaving 12 bases between them. CDR3 length equals 14 residues. The data were obtained in a study of beta chain features in type 1 diabetes. cDNA synthesis used the whole RNA isolate, giving expressed TCRB sequences. Measured with immunoSEQ multiplex PCR; TCRdb has only the in-frame clones, and not every one. The data show about 200,000 clones, 9.5% to 13% seen once. This receptor was identified in a man younger than 30 in good health. Sequencing used central memory CD4+ T cells from blood. The chain couples TRBV18 to TRBJ2-5; D not certain. In DNA, the CDR3 is TGTGCCAGCTCACCAAGACTCGACGTGGAGACCCAGTACTTC. It specifies CASSPRLDVETQYF.